This TCR beta chain is drawn from a study of blood T cell repertoires in COVID-19. Turning to the study itself: COVID-19 samples from acute and convalescent phases originated in the United States, Italy and Spain.

Per the original methods: Cell counts per sample came from amplifying reference gene primers. TCRdb's copy holds only in-frame clones and misses some; the assay was immunoSEQ multiplex PCR. Clone size and the V and J calls come from that table; the DNA yielded D and trimming. The data hold approximately 670,000 clones, with 90% observed a single time. This clonotype was sampled from a woman aged 18-29 years with acute or convalescent COVID-19. Sequencing used peripheral blood.

CDR3 residues: CSASSTGDTNYGYTF. The CDR3 DNA reads TGCAGTGCTAGTAGCACAGGGGATACTAACTATGGCTACACCTTC. This chain connects TRBV20-1 to TRBJ1-2; 7 bases are a match to TRBD1. Germline CDR1 reads DFQATT; CDR2 reads SNEGSKA (reference sequence). Trimming removed 3 bases from V and 0 bases from J; junction bases left unmatched: 7. The CDR3 extends over 15 amino acids.